The 18 T cell receptor beta chains presented below share a single source sample, sequenced in a study of blood T cell repertoires in COVID-19. The method was immunoSEQ multiplex PCR; TCRdb's version includes in-frame clones alone and lacks a portion of them. The sample carries around 70,000 clones, around 90% recorded once. The sequenced sample consisted of peripheral blood. These receptors were obtained from a woman of 80 years or more with active or convalescent COVID-19.

The chain recombines TRBV6-2 or TRBV6-3 with TRBJ1-1, with D hard to call. V was cut by 1 base and J by 7 bases, with 7 bases left in between. Germline CDR1 is MNHEY and CDR2 is SVGEGT. The CDR3 length is 12 residues. DNA for the CDR3: TGTGCCAGCAGTTACTGGGAGGGTGAAGCTTTCTTT. Protein product: CASSYWEGEAFF.

V is TRBV11-3 and J is TRBJ2-1; 8 bases align to TRBD2. The V segment lost 1 base and the J segment 5 bases; nucleotides outside the gene matches: 7. CDR1 SGHNT and CDR2 YENEEA come from the germline V gene. This CDR3 region has 16 residues. DNA of the CDR3: TGTGCCAGCAGCTTAGCCGCTCTTAGCGGGAACAATGAGCAGTTCTTC. Translated, it gives CASSLAALSGNNEQFF.

The chain combines TRBV5-1 with TRBJ2-3; 7 bases align to TRBD2. The junction had 9 bases not matched to a gene; V was cut back by 2 bases and J by 0 bases. This CDR3 has 17 amino acids. Germline V gene data show CDR1 as SGHRS and CDR2 as YFSETQ. CDR3 sequence: CASSFQTGAGSTDTQYF. The CDR3 DNA follows: TGCGCCAGCAGCTTTCAGACTGGAGCGGGGAGCACAGATACGCAGTATTTT.

V gene TRBV5-4 combines with J gene TRBJ2-5; TRBD2 aligns across 8 bases. V shed 2 bases, J shed 4 bases, and the junction held 7 bases outside the gene matches. The CDR3 has 15 residues. Germline V CDR1 and CDR2: SGHNT, YYREEE (reference sequence). CDR3 nucleotides: TGTGCCAGCAGCTTTGGGCCGGGGGGGAGAGAGACCCAGTACTTC. Translating it yields CASSFGPGGRETQYF.

The CDR3 sequence is CASSQVGQKGEQYF. The CDR3 DNA reads as TGCGCCAGCAGCCAAGTGGGACAAAAGGGGGAGCAGTACTTC. The rearrangement links TRBV4-3 to TRBJ2-7; maybe TRBD1 (6 bases). V was shortened by 1 base and J by 7 bases, with 14 bases between the two germline ends. From germline, CDR1 is LGHNA and CDR2 YSLEER. The CDR3 runs 14 residues.

J is TRBJ2-1 and V is TRBV18; perhaps TRBD1 as D (6 bases). There are 15 residues in the CDR3. Trimming removed 2 bases from V and 4 bases from J, with 12 bases in between. Germline V gene sequence: CDR1 KGHSH, CDR2 LQKENI. CDR3 in DNA: TGTGCCAGCTCACCAATGCAGGGGAGATACAATGAGCAGTTCTTC. Protein product: CASSPMQGRYNEQFF.

This clone came up a few times. The V call is TRBV18, the J call TRBJ1-4; 8 bases fit TRBD1. The CDR3 has 16 residues. J was trimmed by 5 bases and V by 2 bases; bases with no gene match: 7. The germline V gene has CDR1 KGHSH and CDR2 LQKENI. The CDR3 region has the DNA TGTGCCAGCTCACCATTACAGGGGGATGGGAATGAAAAACTGTTTTTT. This sequence encodes CASSPLQGDGNEKLFF.

The chain has TRBV7-3 and TRBJ1-1; 12 bases map to TRBD1. The CDR3 is 13 amino acids. Germline CDR1 SGHTA, CDR2 FQGTGA. The J segment lost 11 bases and the V segment lost 2 bases, leaving 3 bases of the junction unmatched. CDR3 nucleotides: TGTGCCAGCAGCTTAGGGACAGGGGGCTCTGCTTTCTTT. Amino acid sequence: CASSLGTGGSAFF.

This clone appeared a single time. This chain uses TRBV5-1 with TRBJ1-2; D is unclear. The CDR3 has 12 residues. The germline V gene has CDR1 SGHRS and CDR2 YFSETQ. The V and J ends lost 2 bases and 4 bases respectively, with 6 bases between them. The CDR3 bases are TGCGCCAGCAGCTTAGCGACCTATGGCTACACCTTC. This translates into CASSLATYGYTF. The full variable domain, with the rest looked up from reference TRBV5-1 and TRBJ1-2, is KAGVTQTPRYLIKTRGQQVTLSCSPISGHRSVSWYQQTPGQGLQFLFEYFSETQRNKGNFPGRFSGRQFSNSRSEMNVSTLELGDSALYLCASSLATYGYTFGSGTRLTVV.

The V and J genes are TRBV29-1 and TRBJ2-5, with a possible D match to TRBD1 (5 bases). The CDR3 consists of 13 residues. V was cut by 6 bases and J by 5 bases, with 16 bases left in between. Germline CDR1 and CDR2: SQVTM and ANQGSEA. The CDR3 loop is CSVAGSSGETQYF. The DNA of the CDR3 is TGCAGCGTAGCCGGGTCGTCAGGGGAGACCCAGTACTTC.

This chain joins TRBV5-4 and TRBJ2-3, with 12 bases lining up with TRBD2. Unmatched junction bases numbered 2, after V lost 3 bases and J lost 0 bases. Germline V lookup: CDR1 SGHNT, CDR2 YYREEE (reference sequence). The CDR3 contains 16 residues. The CDR3, as DNA: TGTGCCAGCAGCTCGGGACTAGCGGGCAGCACAGATACGCAGTATTTT. Amino acid sequence: CASSSGLAGSTDTQYF.

V is TRBV7-2 and J is TRBJ1-5, with D maybe TRBD1 (6 bases). Trimming took 6 bases from V and 6 from J, leaving 18 bases between them. This CDR3 region has 15 residues. Germline values: CDR1 SGHTA, CDR2 FQGNSA. In DNA, the CDR3 is TGTGCCAGCAGTCAACAGGGTCGAGGTGGTCAGCCCCAGCATTTT. It yields the protein CASSQQGRGGQPQHF. Based on the CDR3 plus reference TRBV7-2 and TRBJ1-5, the full variable domain is GAGVSQSPSNKVTEKGKDVELRCDPISGHTALYWYRQSLGQGLEFLIYFQGNSAPDKSGLPSDRFSAERTGGSVSTLTIQRTQQEDSAVYLCASSQQGRGGQPQHFGDGTRLSIL.

CDR3 nucleotide sequence: TGTGCCAGCAGCCAAGTCTATGGAGACTACTCTGGAAACACCATATATTTT. It is translated as CASSQVYGDYSGNTIYF. The gene calls are TRBV3-1 (or the pseudogene TRBV3-2) and TRBJ1-3; D is uncertain. Germline assignment: CDR1 LGHDT and CDR2 YNNKEL (reference sequence). There are 17 residues in the CDR3. Trimming took off 1 base at V and 0 bases at J, with 13 bases between the two ends.

At least ten counts were recorded for this clone. The genes are TRBV7-9 and TRBJ1-2, with TRBD1 as a possible D gene (6 bases). V lost 2 bases to trimming and J lost 8 bases, with 18 bases between them. Germline V gives CDR1 SEHNR, CDR2 FQNEAQ (reference sequence). This CDR3 spans 15 amino acids. DNA of the CDR3: TGTGCCAGCAGCTTACCACTGCCGAACAGGGAAGGCTACACCTTC. Translating gives CASSLPLPNREGYTF.

The chain carries TRBV15 and TRBJ1-6, with unresolved D. The germline V and J ends were trimmed by 0 bases and 5 bases, with 8 bases remaining between them. The germline CDR1 and CDR2 sequences are LNHNV and YYDKDF (reference sequence). The CDR3 sequence is 15 residues long. Here the CDR3 reads CATSRDSLNNSPLHF. The CDR3 DNA is TGTGCCACCAGCAGAGATTCACTGAATAATTCACCCCTCCACTTT.

The V call is TRBV28, the J call TRBJ1-6, with 7 positions matching TRBD1. Germline trimming cut 2 bases from V and 5 bases from J; bases unmatched to any gene: 3. CDR3 length: 15 residues. Germline assignment: CDR1 MDHEN and CDR2 SYDVKM. The CDR3 spells CASSLSDRDNSPLHF. CDR3 coding DNA: TGTGCCAGCAGTTTAAGCGACAGGGATAATTCACCCCTCCACTTT.

The DNA for the CDR3 is TGCAGTGCTAGTTCCTCCGGACAAAGTAATTCACCCCTCCACTTT. Translating gives CSASSSGQSNSPLHF. The gene calls are TRBV20-1 and TRBJ1-6; D perhaps matches TRBD1 (5 bases). The V end lost 3 bases, the J end lost 6 bases, and 15 bases lay between the germline ends. CDR1 DFQATT and CDR2 SNEGSKA come from the germline V gene (reference sequence). CDR3 length equals 15 residues.

The chain has TRBV6-5 and TRBJ1-1; unclear D gene. The CDR3 runs to 15 residues. Trimming cost V 0 bases and J 3 bases, with 11 bases left between them. Per germline, CDR1 MNHEY and CDR2 SVGAGI. CDR3 in amino acids: CASSYSGGSYTEAFF. CDR3 bases: TGTGCCAGCAGTTACTCTGGAGGGTCCTACACTGAAGCTTTCTTT.